This entry describes one T cell receptor beta chain. The method was immunoSEQ multiplex PCR; TCRdb's version includes in-frame clones alone and lacks a portion of them. This table has 90,000 to 100,000 clones, 65% to 90% appearing once. This sample is drawn from a study of radiation and T cells in renal cell carcinoma. For the study at large: Nephrectomy followed 15 Gy stereotactic body radiation by 4 weeks.

Time point specified: baseline pretreatment blood. Treatment reported: 15 Gy SBRT to primary tumor, nephrectomy 4 weeks later. Blood was sampled at baseline, 2 weeks and 4 weeks after SBRT. This material consisted of blood, taken from a patient whose treatment included radiotherapy and nephrectomy. This TCR came from a man over 45 with renal cell carcinoma.

CDR3 loop: CASSLATGTGVNIQYF. DNA of the CDR3: TGCGCCAGCAGCTTGGCCACCGGGACAGGGGTTAACATTCAGTACTTC. V is TRBV5-1 and J is TRBJ2-4, with 10 nucleotides matching TRBD1. Germline trimming cut 0 bases from V and 7 bases from J; bases unmatched to any gene: 7. Germline V CDR1 and CDR2: SGHRS, YFSETQ. The length of the CDR3 is 16 residues.